This entry lists 30 T cell receptor beta chains sequenced from one sample in a study of T-cell reconstitution after alpha-beta-depleted transplantation in children. Using unique molecular identifiers, the investigators prepared the TCRbeta library. TCRdb independently ran MiXCR on the PCR reads; one entry per CDR3 protein. This sample has about 980,000 distinct CDR3 sequences, with 25% to 30% found just once. Source: PBMCs, mostly from graft donor cells, taken 360 days after TCRalphabeta/CD19-depleted stem cell transplant. The origin of the receptors is a boy under two years old who had a stem cell transplant for SCID, so the T cells may come from the graft donor.

The V gene is TRBV20-1, the J gene TRBJ2-5; D is uncertain. From germline, CDR1 is DFQATT and CDR2 SNEGSKA (reference sequence). The CDR3 consists of 13 residues. V was cut by 1 base and J by 5 bases, with 11 bases left in between. This CDR3 is CSARVSSRETQYF. CDR3 DNA sequence: TGCAGTGCTAGAGTCAGTAGTCGCGAGACCCAGTACTTC.

This chain joins TRBV29-1 and TRBJ2-1, with 7 bases that match TRBD1. The CDR3 runs 13 residues. Looked up from germline, CDR1 is SQVTM and CDR2 is ANQGSEA. V was clipped by 3 bases and J by 8 bases; unmatched bases: 7. DNA for the CDR3: TGCAGCGTTGACGCACAGGGGAACGATGAGCAGTTCTTC. The encoded protein is CSVDAQGNDEQFF.

The chain has TRBV28 and TRBJ2-7; D is possibly TRBD1 (6 bases). The CDR3 spans 10 residues. Trimming shortened V by 10 bases and J by 5 bases, and 9 bases separated the two germline ends. Germline V lookup: CDR1 MDHEN, CDR2 SYDVKM. The CDR3 nucleotides are TGTGCCACCGGACAGAACGAGCAGTACTTC. It specifies CATGQNEQYF.

The chain uses TRBV7-8 and TRBJ2-7; D unclear. The CDR3 sequence is 16 residues long. Trimming pared 1 base from V and 2 bases from J, leaving 15 bases between. Germline V gives CDR1 SGHVS, CDR2 FQNEAQ. The CDR3 protein is CASSLGAVQATYEQYF. The CDR3, as DNA: TGTGCCAGCAGCTTAGGGGCCGTGCAGGCCACCTACGAGCAGTACTTC.

This chain uses TRBV28 with TRBJ2-1; 9 bases are shared with TRBD1. The CDR3 is 17 residues long. The ends lost 5 bases at V and 8 bases at J; junction bases unmatched: 16. CDR1 is MDHEN and CDR2 is SYDVKM in the germline V gene. The CDR3 here is CASSAPLGTGNLDEQFF. DNA for the CDR3: TGTGCCAGCAGTGCCCCCCTCGGGACAGGGAATTTGGATGAGCAGTTCTTC.

The J gene is TRBJ2-1, the V gene TRBV6-2 or TRBV6-3, with D perhaps TRBD2 (5 bases). Germline V gene lookup returns CDR1 MNHEY and CDR2 SVGEGT. The CDR3 loop spans 15 amino acids. V lost 8 bases, J lost 0 bases, and 14 bases lay in between. The CDR3 is CASDNTRSSYNEQFF. CDR3 sequence (DNA): TGTGCCAGCGACAATACTAGGAGCTCCTACAATGAGCAGTTCTTC.

This clonotype was observed a handful of times. The chain joins TRBV7-6 to TRBJ1-2, with a weak D call TRBD1 (5 bases). The CDR3 has 13 amino acids. V lost 3 bases and J 11 bases, leaving 16 bases between the germline ends. Germline CDR1 reads SGHVS; CDR2 reads FNYEAQ. CDR3 coding DNA: TGTGCCAGCAGCTTGTCTGTGAGGGGCTGGTACACCTTC. Translating it yields CASSLSVRGWYTF.

This clonotype was seen a handful of times. The V and J genes are TRBV15 and TRBJ1-1; a weak D match, TRBD1 (5 bases). The CDR3 extends over 14 amino acids. Trimming cost V 3 bases and J 5 bases, with 13 bases left between them. CDR1 is LNHNV and CDR2 is YYDKDF in the germline V gene (reference sequence). The CDR3 is CATSRRTLGTEAFF. The CDR3 DNA follows: TGTGCCACCAGCAGGCGGACACTCGGGACTGAAGCTTTCTTT.

This chain connects TRBV7-2 to TRBJ2-5; TRBD2 aligns across 10 bases. The ends lost 4 bases at V and 5 bases at J; junction bases unmatched: 7. CDR3 size: 15 residues. Germline values: CDR1 SGHTA, CDR2 FQGNSA. CDR3 DNA sequence: TGTGCCAGCAGCTCCTACCTGACTAGCGGGGAGACCCAGTACTTC. This encodes CASSSYLTSGETQYF. The whole variable domain, filled in from reference TRBV7-2 and TRBJ2-5, reads GAGVSQSPSNKVTEKGKDVELRCDPISGHTALYWYRQSLGQGLEFLIYFQGNSAPDKSGLPSDRFSAERTGGSVSTLTIQRTQQEDSAVYLCASSSYLTSGETQYFGPGTRLLVL.

The rearrangement joins TRBV6-5 to TRBJ2-5, with D perhaps given as TRBD1 or TRBD2 (6 bases each). V was trimmed by 2 bases and J by 5 bases, leaving 15 bases between them. In germline, CDR1 is MNHEY, CDR2 SVGAGI. The CDR3 runs to 15 residues. The CDR3 sequence is CASSYLAGGWETQYF. CDR3 nucleotide sequence: TGTGCCAGCAGTTACCTCGCCGGGGGCTGGGAGACCCAGTACTTC.

The chain joins TRBV19 to TRBJ1-1; TRBD1 agrees at 10 bases. The V and J ends lost 7 bases and 3 bases, in that order; junction bases with no gene match: 11. The length of the CDR3 is 16 residues. Per the germline V gene, CDR1 is LNHDA and CDR2 is SQIVND (reference sequence). The CDR3 region is CASTRFGTGEYTEAFF. CDR3 nucleotides: TGTGCCAGTACTAGATTCGGGACAGGGGAGTACACTGAAGCTTTCTTT.

The rearrangement joins TRBV15 to TRBJ2-7; 9 bases line up with TRBD2. This CDR3 is 16 amino acids long. Unmatched junction bases numbered 8, after V lost 0 bases and J lost 5 bases. Germline CDR1 is LNHNV and CDR2 is YYDKDF (reference sequence). The CDR3 loop is CATSRDLLAGIHEQYF. For the CDR3, the DNA is TGTGCCACCAGCAGAGATCTTCTAGCGGGGATCCACGAGCAGTACTTC.

This clonotype was seen only a few times. The chain joins TRBV6-8 to TRBJ2-1; D is perhaps TRBD2 (6 bases). The CDR3 loop spans 17 amino acids. Germline loops: CDR1 MNHGY, CDR2 SAAAGT. V lost 2 bases, J lost 7 bases, and 21 bases lay in between. The CDR3 nucleotides read TGTGCCAGCAGTTACCTCGGGGCGGGGATGGAGTGGAATGAGCAGTTCTTC. It encodes CASSYLGAGMEWNEQFF.

The J gene is TRBJ2-4, the V gene TRBV7-9, with TRBD1 identical over 10 bases. The CDR3 loop spans 15 amino acids. Unmatched junction bases numbered 7, after V lost 5 bases and J lost 6 bases. In germline, CDR1 is SEHNR, CDR2 FQNEAQ (reference sequence). CDR3 DNA: TGTGCCAGCAGCCGGGACAGGGGATTGGGAAACATTCAGTACTTC. Residues: CASSRDRGLGNIQYF.

The J gene is TRBJ2-4, the V gene TRBV29-1, with D possibly being TRBD1 (5 bases). From germline, CDR1 is SQVTM and CDR2 ANQGSEA. Deletions cut 4 bases from V and 1 base from J, with 17 bases between. The CDR3 loop spans 16 amino acids. The CDR3, as DNA: TGCAGCGTTGCAGTGGCGACAGACAAGGCCAAAAACATTCAGTACTTC. This translates into CSVAVATDKAKNIQYF. Complete variable domain (other parts from reference TRBV29-1 and TRBJ2-4): SAVISQKPSRDICQRGTSLTIQCQVDSQVTMMFWYRQQPGQSLTLIATANQGSEATYESGFVIDKFPISRPNLTFSTLTVSNMSPEDSSIYLCSVAVATDKAKNIQYFGAGTRLSVL.

This clonotype has a handful of counts. The V and J genes are TRBV18 and TRBJ2-2; D remains unclear. Germline-derived CDR1 and CDR2 are KGHSH and LQKENI. V was shortened by 2 bases and J by 0 bases, with 13 bases between the two germline ends. This CDR3 has 17 residues. The CDR3 protein is CASSPRTTTANTGELFF. The CDR3 bases are TGTGCCAGCTCACCAAGGACGACCACCGCGAACACCGGGGAGCTGTTTTTT. Full variable domain (rest looked up from reference TRBV18 and TRBJ2-2): NAGVMQNPRHLVRRRGQEARLRCSPMKGHSHVYWYRQLPEEGLKFMVYLQKENIIDESGMPKERFSAEFPKEGPSILRIQQVVRGDSAAYFCASSPRTTTANTGELFFGEGSRLTVL.

The chain is built from TRBV12-3 or TRBV12-4 and TRBJ1-6; no firm D call. The CDR3 has 14 amino acids. Between the trimmed V and J ends, which lost 7 bases and 6 bases, there was a span of 13 bases. Here the CDR3 reads CASTSRFPNSPLHF. Here the CDR3 DNA reads TGTGCCAGCACATCTCGGTTCCCTAATTCACCCCTCCACTTT.

Only a few counts were recorded for this clonotype. The CDR3 loop is CASSLTGGGTIYF. CDR3 bases: TGTGCCAGCAGCTTGACAGGGGGCGGCACCATATATTTT. V is TRBV9 and J is TRBJ1-3, with 10 bases identical to TRBD1. CDR1 and CDR2 from the germline V gene are SGDLS and YYNGEE. The CDR3 is made up of 13 amino acids. The junction had 4 bases not matched to a gene; V was cut back by 4 bases and J by 9 bases.

This clonotype came up once. This chain links TRBV7-9 with TRBJ1-3, with D tentatively TRBD1 (5 bases). Per germline, CDR1 SEHNR and CDR2 FQNEAQ (reference sequence). This CDR3 is 17 amino acids long. The V gene lost 5 bases and the J gene lost 3 bases, with 20 bases spanning the gap. The CDR3 sequence is CASSPKGSGIGGNTIYF. The CDR3 nucleotides are TGTGCCAGCAGCCCCAAGGGGAGCGGAATTGGTGGAAACACCATATATTTT. Drawing the rest from reference TRBV7-9 and TRBJ1-3, the complete variable domain is DTGVSQNPRHKITKRGQNVTFRCDPISEHNRLYWYRQTLGQGPEFLTYFQNEAQLEKSRLLSDRFSAERPKGSFSTLEIQRTEQGDSAMYLCASSPKGSGIGGNTIYFGEGSWLTVV.

The gene calls are TRBV7-9 and TRBJ2-1, with TRBD2 matching over 11 bases. V trimming: 2 bases; J trimming: 3 bases; junction bases outside the gene matches: 6. From germline, CDR1 is SEHNR and CDR2 FQNEAQ (reference sequence). The CDR3 loop spans 17 amino acids. The CDR3 region has the DNA TGTGCCAGCAGCTTAACTAGCGGGGGAGTATACTACAATGAGCAGTTCTTC. Protein product: CASSLTSGGVYYNEQFF.

DNA for the CDR3: TGTGCCAGCAGCCAAGAACAGGGTTATAGCAATCAGCCCCAGCATTTT. Protein sequence: CASSQEQGYSNQPQHF. The chain is built from TRBV4-2 and TRBJ1-5; possible D gene TRBD1, 6 bases. The CDR3 loop spans 16 amino acids. CDR1 and CDR2 (germline): LGHNA, YNFKEQ. V lost 0 bases and J lost 0, with 9 bases in between.

The V call is TRBV5-6, the J call TRBJ2-5; 7 bases are a match to TRBD1. The CDR3 totals 15 residues. Germline V gene data show CDR1 as SGHDT and CDR2 as YYEEEE. The junction had 5 bases not matched to a gene; V was cut back by 0 bases and J by 3 bases. CDR3 coding DNA: TGTGCCAGCAGCTTGGCAGGGACAGTTAAAGAGACCCAGTACTTC. Its protein is CASSLAGTVKETQYF. Drawing the rest from reference TRBV5-6 and TRBJ2-5, the complete variable domain is DAGVTQSPTHLIKTRGQQVTLRCSPKSGHDTVSWYQQALGQGPQFIFQYYEEEERQRGNFPDRFSGHQFPNYSSELNVNALLLGDSALYLCASSLAGTVKETQYFGPGTRLLVL.

The chain carries TRBV5-1 and TRBJ2-3; 7 bases match TRBD2. The CDR3 runs 15 residues. Unmatched junction bases numbered 7, after V lost 3 bases and J lost 3 bases. Germline V gene data show CDR1 as SGHRS and CDR2 as YFSETQ. CDR3 coding DNA: TGCGCCAGCAGCTCTGGGGGGGTTCCTACAGATACGCAGTATTTT. It codes for CASSSGGVPTDTQYF.

The DNA of the CDR3 is TGTGCCACCAGCCAGAACAGGGTATGGGGAGATACGCAGTATTTT. Translation gives CATSQNRVWGDTQYF. V gene TRBV15 combines with J gene TRBJ2-3; perhaps TRBD1 as D (6 bases). The CDR3 length is 15 residues. With 5 bases removed from V and 5 bases from J, the gap between germline ends came to 17 bases. Germline V lookup: CDR1 LNHNV, CDR2 YYDKDF (reference sequence).

In regard to this clonotype: One base away lies a much larger clone, so this may be a sequencing read error. This chain joins TRBV12-3 or TRBV12-4 and TRBJ2-3; D is unclear. The CDR3 is made up of 14 amino acids. V lost 6 bases, J lost 0 bases, and 10 bases lay in between. The CDR3 reads CASSKPSSTDTQYF. CDR3 DNA sequence: TGTGCCAGCAGCAAACCTTCTAGCACAGATACGCAGTATTTT.

This clonotype was detected only a few times. V and J are TRBV7-8 and TRBJ2-4; 7 nucleotides agree with TRBD1. The ends lost 4 bases at V and 9 bases at J; junction bases unmatched: 6. Germline CDR1 reads SGHVS; CDR2 reads FQNEAQ. This CDR3 region has 13 residues. The CDR3 DNA sequence: TGTGCCAGCAGCTCGGGACAGAGGGCCATTCAGTACTTC. It yields the protein CASSSGQRAIQYF.

The chain is built from TRBV27 and TRBJ2-7, with 7 bases matching TRBD1. Trimming at V came to 0 bases and at J to 3 bases, leaving 2 bases not matched to a gene. The CDR3 runs to 14 residues. CDR1 MNHEY and CDR2 SMNVEV come from the germline V gene (reference sequence). The CDR3 DNA reads TGTGCCAGCAGTTTATCCTGGACAGGCTACGAGCAGTACTTC. It yields the protein CASSLSWTGYEQYF.

This chain links TRBV20-1 with TRBJ2-1, with 9 bases that match TRBD2. This CDR3 is built from 13 residues. The germline CDR1 and CDR2 sequences are DFQATT and SNEGSKA (reference sequence). Trimming took 3 bases from V and 4 from J; bases not matched to a gene: 1. The CDR3, as DNA: TGCAGTGCTAGGGGACTAGCTTACAATGAGCAGTTCTTC. Translated, it gives CSARGLAYNEQFF.

Only one count was recorded for this clonotype. The CDR3: CASSRNGADTQYF. CDR3 sequence (DNA): TGCGCCAGCAGCAGGAATGGGGCAGATACGCAGTATTTT. V and J are TRBV5-1 and TRBJ2-3, with D hard to call. V was clipped by 4 bases and J by 4 bases, with 10 bases between them. Germline V gives CDR1 SGHRS, CDR2 YFSETQ. The CDR3 spans 13 residues.

This clonotype occurred a few times. The V and J genes are TRBV5-1 and TRBJ1-1, with D unresolved. Germline CDR1 SGHRS, CDR2 YFSETQ. CDR3 size: 13 residues. The V gene lost 2 bases and the J gene lost 0 bases, with 5 bases spanning the gap. CDR3: CASSFNLNTEAFF. The CDR3 nucleotides read TGCGCCAGCAGCTTTAATTTGAACACTGAAGCTTTCTTT.